One and the same sample provided the 26 T cell receptor beta chains below, sequenced in a study of OX40 agonist ivuxolimab in advanced cancers. Using immunoSEQ multiplex PCR, the repertoire was profiled, and TCRdb retains in-frame clones only, with some absent. The sample lists 60,000 or so clones, roughly 87% seen once, with 4% to 5.5% in the top ten. This specimen consisted of CD4+ or CD8+ T cells sorted from blood, obtained in a trial of the OX40 agonist ivuxolimab. The receptor set was obtained from an adult with an advanced solid tumor such as melanoma, head and neck, liver or kidney cancer.

The V gene is TRBV5-1, the J gene TRBJ2-3; D possibly uses TRBD1 or TRBD2 (5 bases each). CDR1 SGHRS and CDR2 YFSETQ come from the germline V gene. The CDR3 covers 14 residues. Deletions cut 4 bases from V and 6 bases from J, with 15 bases between. CDR3 nucleotides: TGCGCCAGCAGCCCCGGGGCCGGTGCGGATACGCAGTATTTT. The encoded protein is CASSPGAGADTQYF.

The rearrangement links TRBV7-2 to TRBJ1-3, with 9 bases lining up with TRBD1. Looked up from germline, CDR1 is SGHTA and CDR2 is FQGNSA. Germline trimming cut 5 bases from V and 4 bases from J; bases unmatched to any gene: 6. The CDR3 runs to 15 residues. This CDR3 is CASSRDRALGNTIYF. CDR3 nucleotides: TGTGCCAGCAGCCGGGACAGGGCGTTAGGAAACACCATATATTTT.

The chain carries TRBV7-2 and TRBJ2-3, with 7 positions matching TRBD2. Per germline, CDR1 SGHTA and CDR2 FQGNSA. This CDR3 spans 19 amino acids. V lost 3 bases to trimming and J lost 0 bases; unmatched junction nucleotides: 15. The CDR3 DNA reads TGTGCCAGCAGCTTGGGTACGACTAGCACCTCCGCTAGCACAGATACGCAGTATTTT. This codes for CASSLGTTSTSASTDTQYF.

J is TRBJ2-4 and V is TRBV5-1, with 7 positions matching TRBD2. This CDR3 is built from 17 residues. CDR1 is SGHRS, CDR2 YFSETQ, per germline. Losses at the gene ends were 0 bases for V and 4 bases for J; bases not matched to a gene: 10. In DNA, the CDR3 is TGCGCCAGCAGCTTGGATACTGGCGGGAGTCAGAAAAACATTCAGTACTTC. Translation: CASSLDTGGSQKNIQYF.

The V call is TRBV5-1, the J call TRBJ2-1; TRBD1 might be the D (7 bases). The CDR3 loop spans 14 amino acids. The germline gives CDR1 SGHRS, CDR2 YFSETQ. The V end lost 7 bases, the J end lost 5 bases, and 16 bases lay between the germline ends. The CDR3 is CASGRDRWDNEQFF. In DNA form, the CDR3 reads TGCGCCAGCGGGCGGGACAGATGGGACAATGAGCAGTTCTTC.

The CDR3 is CASSWGATGGKLFF. The CDR3 nucleotides are TGTGCCAGCAGCTGGGGGGCGACAGGGGGAAAACTGTTTTTT. The chain has TRBV11-2 and TRBJ1-4, with 9 positions matching TRBD1. Looked up from germline, CDR1 is SGHAT and CDR2 is FQNNGV. This CDR3 contains 14 residues. J lost 10 bases, V lost 4 bases, and 7 bases had no gene match. The full variable domain, with the rest looked up from reference TRBV11-2 and TRBJ1-4, is EAGVAQSPRYKIIEKRQSVAFWCNPISGHATLYWYQQILGQGPKLLIQFQNNGVVDDSQLPKDRFSAERLKGVDSTLKIQPAKLEDSAVYLCASSWGATGGKLFFGSGTQLSVL.

This chain joins TRBV7-9 and TRBJ2-3; a weak D match, TRBD2 (6 bases). The germline V gene has CDR1 SEHNR and CDR2 FQNEAQ (reference sequence). The CDR3 is made up of 14 amino acids. The V and J ends lost 2 bases and 6 bases respectively, with 12 bases between them. The CDR3 reads CASSLSGSKDTQYF. In DNA form, the CDR3 reads TGTGCCAGCAGCTTATCCGGGAGCAAGGATACGCAGTATTTT. Based on the CDR3 plus reference TRBV7-9 and TRBJ2-3, the full variable domain is DTGVSQNPRHKITKRGQNVTFRCDPISEHNRLYWYRQTLGQGPEFLTYFQNEAQLEKSRLLSDRFSAERPKGSFSTLEIQRTEQGDSAMYLCASSLSGSKDTQYFGPGTRLTVL.

This chain uses TRBV18 with TRBJ1-5; 11 bases match TRBD1. CDR3 length equals 16 residues. CDR1 and CDR2 from the germline V gene are KGHSH and LQKENI. The trim removed 4 bases at V and 2 bases at J, leaving 4 bases unmatched. The CDR3 is CASSQDRGPGNQPQHF. The CDR3 region has the DNA TGTGCCAGCTCACAGGACAGGGGGCCTGGCAATCAGCCCCAGCATTTT.

Only a few counts were recorded for this clone. The junction differs from germline at one of its ends, possibly a read error. The chain recombines TRBV4-3 with TRBJ1-1, with unresolved D. Germline values: CDR1 LGHNA, CDR2 YSLEER. The CDR3 is made up of 16 amino acids. The CDR3 is CASSPLGESLKTEAFF. Here the CDR3 DNA reads TGCGCCAGCAGCCCTCTAGGCGAGTCCCTGAAGACTGAAGCTTTCTTT.

DNA for the CDR3: TGTGCCAGCAGCCGGGACATGGGATCCTACGAGCAGTACTTC. This gives the protein CASSRDMGSYEQYF. The chain employs TRBV5-4 and TRBJ2-7, with a weak D call TRBD1 (6 bases). The CDR3 loop spans 14 amino acids. Trimming took 4 bases from V and 1 from J, leaving 12 bases between them. From germline, CDR1 is SGHNT and CDR2 YYREEE (reference sequence).

The rearrangement joins TRBV21-1 to TRBJ1-3. TRBV21-1 is designated a pseudogene. The CDR3 has 18 residues. The CDR3 nucleotides read TGTGCCAGCAGCAAAGTCTGGGTGTCCGGATTCTCTGGAAACACCATATATTTT. Translation gives CASSKVWVSGFSGNTIYF.

This clone was observed once. This rearrangement joins TRBV21-1 to TRBJ2-1; the table calls TRBD2, which could not be checked here. TRBV21-1 is assigned pseudogene status. The CDR3 totals 12 residues. The CDR3 bases are TGTGCCAGCAACCCCCTAGTCAATGAGCAGTTCTTC. This translates into CASNPLVNEQFF.

This clone showed up just once. This chain links TRBV14 with TRBJ2-3; 7 bases agree with TRBD1. Germline V gives CDR1 SGHDN, CDR2 FVKESK. V trimming: 5 bases; J trimming: 3 bases; junction bases outside the gene matches: 11. The CDR3 length is 16 residues. DNA of the CDR3: TGTGCCAGCAGCAGGACAGGTTCGAGGATAACAGATACGCAGTATTTT. Protein: CASSRTGSRITDTQYF.

This CDR3 is CASSVAGSDYNEQFF. The CDR3 DNA reads as TGTGCCAGCAGCGTAGCTGGTTCAGACTACAATGAGCAGTTCTTC. The gene calls are TRBV9 and TRBJ2-1; D call uncertain. Looked up from germline, CDR1 is SGDLS and CDR2 is YYNGEE. V dropped 0 bases and J dropped 3 bases, with 10 bases sitting between them. The CDR3 contains 15 residues. The entire variable domain, with the rest obtained from reference TRBV9 and TRBJ2-1, is as follows: DSGVTQTPKHLITATGQRVTLRCSPRSGDLSVYWYQQSLDQGLQFLIQYYNGEERAKGNILERFSAQQFPDLHSELNLSSLELGDSALYFCASSVAGSDYNEQFFGPGTRLTVL.

The V and J genes are TRBV7-8 and TRBJ2-7, with a possible D match to TRBD2 (5 bases). The V end was cut by 3 bases, the J end by 3 bases, with 21 bases between. Germline values: CDR1 SGHVS, CDR2 FQNEAQ. This CDR3 spans 17 amino acids. CDR3 residues: CASSLTLSGVTNYEQYF. DNA for the CDR3: TGTGCCAGCAGCTTGACCCTTTCCGGGGTCACTAACTACGAGCAGTACTTC. The full variable domain, its missing parts supplied by reference TRBV7-8 and TRBJ2-7, is GAGVSQSPRYKVAKRGQDVALRCDPISGHVSLFWYQQALGQGPEFLTYFQNEAQLDKSGLPSDRFFAERPEGSVSTLKIQRTQQEDSAVYLCASSLTLSGVTNYEQYFGPGTRLTVT.

V usage is TRBV27 and J usage is TRBJ1-5; perhaps TRBD1 as D (6 bases). Between the trimmed V and J ends, which lost 3 bases and 0 bases, there was a span of 12 bases. CDR1 is MNHEY, CDR2 SMNVEV, per germline (reference sequence). The CDR3 consists of 16 residues. The CDR3 coding sequence is TGTGCCAGCAGTTTTAGGGGGGCGCGTAGCAATCAGCCCCAGCATTTT. This codes for CASSFRGARSNQPQHF.

V usage is TRBV9 and J usage is TRBJ2-1, with D maybe TRBD2 (6 bases). V was pared by 3 bases and J by 1 base, with 11 bases between. Per the germline V gene, CDR1 is SGDLS and CDR2 is YYNGEE. This CDR3 is 15 amino acids long. As DNA, the CDR3 is TGTGCCAGCAGCGACCTCAGCGGGTCCTACAATGAGCAGTTCTTC. It translates to CASSDLSGSYNEQFF.

The genes are TRBV7-9 and TRBJ1-5; a weak D match, TRBD1 (5 bases). Germline CDR1 is SEHNR and CDR2 is FQNEAQ (reference sequence). V shed 1 base and J shed 4 bases, with 11 bases lying between them. This CDR3 comprises 15 residues. The CDR3 sequence is CASSLGSGGNQPQHF. CDR3 coding DNA: TGTGCCAGCAGCTTAGGGTCCGGGGGTAATCAGCCCCAGCATTTT.

The CDR3 region is CASSALGGAGELFF. The CDR3 region has the DNA TGTGCCAGCAGTGCCCTAGGTGGGGCCGGGGAGCTGTTTTTT. The V call is TRBV6-4, the J call TRBJ2-2; D remains ambiguous. CDR1 is MRHNA and CDR2 is SNTAGT in the germline V gene. V shed 4 bases and J shed 6 bases, with 12 bases lying between them. The CDR3 is 14 residues long.

This rearrangement joins TRBV7-2 to TRBJ2-3, with a possible D match to TRBD1 (5 bases). The V gene's germline CDR1 is SGHTA and CDR2 FQGNSA. The V gene lost 1 base and the J gene lost 4 bases, with 9 bases spanning the gap. The CDR3 contains 14 residues. The CDR3 region is CASSLGLGADTQYF. CDR3 DNA: TGTGCCAGCAGCTTAGGATTAGGGGCAGATACGCAGTATTTT.

CDR3 nucleotides: TGCGCCAGCAGCGTTGGGACAACGGAACAAGAGACCCAGTACTTC. Protein product: CASSVGTTEQETQYF. This rearrangement joins TRBV5-1 to TRBJ2-5; weak D call: TRBD1 (6 bases). This CDR3 comprises 15 residues. Germline values: CDR1 SGHRS, CDR2 YFSETQ. Trimming cost V 4 bases and J 2 bases, with 15 bases left between them.

This chain links TRBV5-8 with TRBJ2-3, with 11 bases fitting TRBD2. CDR3 length equals 17 residues. CDR1 and CDR2 from the germline V gene are SGHTS and YDEGEE. Unmatched junction bases numbered 7, after V lost 4 bases and J lost 0 bases. CDR3 in DNA: TGTGCCAGCAGCCGACGAGGGACTAGCGGAAGCACAGATACGCAGTATTTT. Amino acid sequence: CASSRRGTSGSTDTQYF.

The chain couples TRBV7-9 to TRBJ2-1; perhaps D is TRBD1 or TRBD2 (5 bases each). The CDR3 consists of 15 residues. The ends were cut back, 5 bases at V and 6 bases at J, with 17 bases in the middle. Germline CDR1 is SEHNR and CDR2 is FQNEAQ (reference sequence). The CDR3: CASSPLTGASNEQFF. In DNA, the CDR3 is TGTGCCAGCAGCCCCCTCACCGGGGCATCCAATGAGCAGTTCTTC.

The J gene is TRBJ2-1, the V gene TRBV6-5; D is possibly TRBD1 or TRBD2 (5 bases each). V was clipped by 8 bases and J by 0 bases, with 11 bases between them. Germline CDR1 MNHEY, CDR2 SVGAGI. The CDR3 spans 14 residues. The CDR3 nucleotides are TGTGCCAGCCTGAGGGGAAGCTCCTACAATGAGCAGTTCTTC. It translates to CASLRGSSYNEQFF.

V usage is TRBV5-5 and J usage is TRBJ1-1; no clear D gene. Trimming pared 0 bases from V and 5 bases from J, leaving 5 bases between. CDR1 SGHKS and CDR2 YYEKEE come from the germline V gene (reference sequence). This CDR3 spans 12 amino acids. As DNA, the CDR3 is TGTGCCAGCAGCTTGGTAGGGACTGAAGCTTTCTTT. It specifies CASSLVGTEAFF.

The chain carries TRBV15 and TRBJ1-3; D remains unclear. V was pared by 3 bases and J by 6 bases, with 3 bases between. The germline gives CDR1 LNHNV, CDR2 YYDKDF (reference sequence). The CDR3 extends over 11 amino acids. The CDR3 reads CATSRENTIYF. DNA for the CDR3: TGTGCCACCAGCAGGGAAAACACCATATATTTT.